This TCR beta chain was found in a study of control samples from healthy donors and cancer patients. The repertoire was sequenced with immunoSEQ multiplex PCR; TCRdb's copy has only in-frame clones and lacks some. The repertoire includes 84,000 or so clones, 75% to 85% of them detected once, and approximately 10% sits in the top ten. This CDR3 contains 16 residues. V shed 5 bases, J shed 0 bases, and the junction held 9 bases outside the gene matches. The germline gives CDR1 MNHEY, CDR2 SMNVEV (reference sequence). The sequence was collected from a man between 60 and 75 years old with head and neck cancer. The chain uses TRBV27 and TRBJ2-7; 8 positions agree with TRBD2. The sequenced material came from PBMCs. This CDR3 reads CASSPLVAGTSYEQYF. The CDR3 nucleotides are TGTGCCAGCAGTCCACTGGTAGCGGGAACCTCCTACGAGCAGTACTTC.